This is a list of T cell receptor beta chains from one sample in a study of OX40 agonist ivuxolimab in advanced cancers. The assay was immunoSEQ multiplex PCR, and TCRdb's table has in-frame clones only and misses some. The repertoire consists of around 66,000 clones, with about four fifths occurring once and the leading ten covering almost 4.5%. This specimen was CD4+ or CD8+ T cells sorted from blood, taken in a trial of the OX40 agonist ivuxolimab. The source is an adult with an advanced solid tumor such as melanoma, head and neck, liver or kidney cancer. The conserved cysteine and the conserved F or W are not part of the CDR3 here.

j_call v_call cdr3_aa
TRBJ1-2 TRBV28 ASRTGQRNYT
TRBJ2-5 TRBV10-3 AISETGTGGYQETQY
TRBJ2-5 TRBV7-2 ASSVGLGGETQY
TRBJ1-1 TRBV21-1 ASSKARRENTEAF
TRBJ2-5 TRBV28 ASSSQGGGETQY
TRBJ1-1 TRBV13 ASSLVGVEAF
TRBJ1-1 TRBV7-8 ASSLDGALSTEAF
TRBJ2-5 TRBV4-3 ASSQEARDGETQY
TRBJ1-3 TRBV6-5 ASSRGQASGNTIY
TRBJ2-4 TRBV5-4 ASSSPGASRDIQY
TRBJ1-5 TRBV5-3 ARISKGFNQPQH
TRBJ2-7 TRBV9 ASSVFPTGRYEQY
TRBJ2-1 TRBV6-1 ASSELGRSEQF
TRBJ2-1 TRBV5-4 ASTEGLGLYNEQF
TRBJ1-3 TRBV9 ASSETGHSSGNTIY
TRBJ1-1 TRBV29-1 SVGSMNTEAF
TRBJ1-2 TRBV9 ASSVARKHGYT
TRBJ2-5 TRBV19 ASSTGTGGGEETQY
TRBJ1-6 TRBV7-9 ASSPPGQVGDNSPLH
TRBJ1-4 TRBV18 ASSPPSTGVKLF
TRBJ2-5 TRBV11-2 ASTREATVATQY
TRBJ2-3 TRBV28 ASSLPGLAGGGQGTQY
TRBJ2-3 TRBV7-2 ASREAIPGLAGSTDTQY
TRBJ2-2 TRBV9 ASSAGDTYTGELF
TRBJ1-1 TRBV6-6 ASRGEGWVSEAF
TRBJ1-2 TRBV5-1 ASSLGGQGINYGYT
TRBJ1-5 TRBV7-8 ASSLVRGSNQPQH
TRBJ2-7 TRBV5-1 ASSLLGDRDYEQY
TRBJ2-5 TRBV9 ASSPSLGEETQY
TRBJ2-7 TRBV29-1 SVVGDHEQY
TRBJ1-3 TRBV5-1 ASSLGTGGSSSSGNTIY
TRBJ2-7 TRBV10-2 ASSGTPYEQY
TRBJ1-2 TRBV7-2 ASSLDGIQYGYT
TRBJ2-2 TRBV7-7 ASRPDIGELF
TRBJ1-6 TRBV11-2 ASSDLIRDSKNSPLH
TRBJ1-6 TRBV11-3 ASSLVLDSPLH
TRBJ2-1 TRBV19 ASSISAGLF
TRBJ2-3 TRBV6-6 ASSTAGTLDTQY
TRBJ2-2 TRBV4-1 ASSQEEGNTGELF
TRBJ2-7 TRBV19 ASSIAPGGYEQY
TRBJ1-2 TRBV9 ASSVGEGPSAGGYT
TRBJ2-2 TRBV19 ASSKAGNTGELF